This T cell receptor beta chain was recorded in a study of regulatory T cells in long-lasting Graves disease. Sample time point: newly diagnosed GD, antithyroid drugs for less than 3 months. PBMC-extracted RNA yielded the TCR library. This clonotype was found many times. Its antigen is still unknown. Study-level points and caveats: Persistent cases favored TRBV28, TRBJ1-2 and TRBJ2-5.

Arm-PCR of CDR3 regions and iRepertoire HTBI primers were used to build TCR beta libraries. TCRdb reprocessed the multiplex PCR reads with MiXCR, giving one entry per CDR3 protein. The sample gives roughly 260,000 distinct CDR3 sequences, around 18% of which show up once; around 15% is in the top ten. Germline V gene data show CDR1 as DFQATT and CDR2 as SNEGSKA (reference sequence). Trimming left V 1 base short and J 4 bases short, with 11 bases between. The CDR3 runs 15 residues. The data also belong to a second study, concerning T cells in Graves' hyperthyroidism and ophthalmopathy.

Sequenced here: peripheral blood mononuclear cells (PBMCs), sampled at new diagnosis, from a patient treated with antithyroid drugs. The chain couples TRBV20-1 to TRBJ1-6, with D possibly being TRBD1 (5 bases). This clonotype originated in a young woman with Graves disease. CDR3 DNA: TGCAGTGCTAGAGGTCCGACAGATTATAATTCACCCCTCCACTTT. The encoded protein is CSARGPTDYNSPLHF.